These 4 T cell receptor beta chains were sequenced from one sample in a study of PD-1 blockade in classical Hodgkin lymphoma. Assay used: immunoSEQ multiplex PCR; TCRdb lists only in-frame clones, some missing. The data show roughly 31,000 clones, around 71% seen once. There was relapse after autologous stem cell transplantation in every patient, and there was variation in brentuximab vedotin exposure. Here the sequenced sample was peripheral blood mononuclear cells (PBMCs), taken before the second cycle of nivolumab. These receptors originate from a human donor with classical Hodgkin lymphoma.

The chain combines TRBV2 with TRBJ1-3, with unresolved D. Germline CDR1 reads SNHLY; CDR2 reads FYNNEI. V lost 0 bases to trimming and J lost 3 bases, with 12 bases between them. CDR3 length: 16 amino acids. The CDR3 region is CASSEASGLVGNTIYF. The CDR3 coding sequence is TGTGCCAGCAGTGAAGCATCCGGGCTTGTTGGAAACACCATATATTTT.

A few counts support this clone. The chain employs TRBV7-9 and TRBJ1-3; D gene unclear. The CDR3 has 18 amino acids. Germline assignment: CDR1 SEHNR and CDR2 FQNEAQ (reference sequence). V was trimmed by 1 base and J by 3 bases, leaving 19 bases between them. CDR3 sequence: CASSLGRDYTLNGNTIYF. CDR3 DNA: TGTGCCAGCAGCTTAGGGAGGGATTACACCCTAAATGGAAACACCATATATTTT. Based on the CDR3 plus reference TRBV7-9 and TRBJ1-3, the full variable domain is DTGVSQNPRHKITKRGQNVTFRCDPISEHNRLYWYRQTLGQGPEFLTYFQNEAQLEKSRLLSDRFSAERPKGSFSTLEIQRTEQGDSAMYLCASSLGRDYTLNGNTIYFGEGSWLTVV.

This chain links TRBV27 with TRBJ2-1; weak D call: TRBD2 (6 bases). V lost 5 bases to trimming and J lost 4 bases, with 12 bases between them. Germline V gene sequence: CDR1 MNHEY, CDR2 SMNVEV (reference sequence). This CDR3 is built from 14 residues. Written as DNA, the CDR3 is TGTGCCAGCAGTCCCCGCGCGGGATACAATGAGCAGTTCTTC. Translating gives CASSPRAGYNEQFF.

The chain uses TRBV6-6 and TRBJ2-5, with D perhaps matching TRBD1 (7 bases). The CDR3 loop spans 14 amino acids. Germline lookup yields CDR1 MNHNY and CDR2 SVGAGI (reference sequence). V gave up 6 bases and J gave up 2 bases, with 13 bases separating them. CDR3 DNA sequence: TGTGCCAGCAGCCCAGGGGGGCGGCAAGAGACCCAGTACTTC. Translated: CASSPGGRQETQYF.